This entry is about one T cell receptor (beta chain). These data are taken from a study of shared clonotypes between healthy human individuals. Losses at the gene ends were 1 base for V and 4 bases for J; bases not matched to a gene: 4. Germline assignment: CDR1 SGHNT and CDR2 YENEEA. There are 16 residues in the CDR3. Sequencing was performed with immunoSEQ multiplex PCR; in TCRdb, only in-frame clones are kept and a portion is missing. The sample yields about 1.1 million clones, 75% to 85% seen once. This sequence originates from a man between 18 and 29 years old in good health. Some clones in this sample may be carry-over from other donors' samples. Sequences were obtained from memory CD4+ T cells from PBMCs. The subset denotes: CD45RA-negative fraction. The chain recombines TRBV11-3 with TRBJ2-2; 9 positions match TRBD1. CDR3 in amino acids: CASSLAGTGSTGELFF. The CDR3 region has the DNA TGTGCCAGCAGCTTAGCAGGGACAGGGTCCACCGGGGAGCTGTTTTTT.